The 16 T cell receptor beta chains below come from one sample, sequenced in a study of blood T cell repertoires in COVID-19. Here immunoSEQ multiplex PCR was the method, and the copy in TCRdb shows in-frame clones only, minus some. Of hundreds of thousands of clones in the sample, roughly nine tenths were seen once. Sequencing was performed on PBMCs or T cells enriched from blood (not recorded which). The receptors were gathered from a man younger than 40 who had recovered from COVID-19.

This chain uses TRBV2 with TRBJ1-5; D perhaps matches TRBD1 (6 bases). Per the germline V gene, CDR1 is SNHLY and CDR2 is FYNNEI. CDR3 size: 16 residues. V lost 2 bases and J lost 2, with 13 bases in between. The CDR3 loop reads CASSEWGTLGNQPQHF. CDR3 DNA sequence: TGTGCCAGCAGTGAATGGGGGACACTGGGCAATCAGCCCCAGCATTTT.

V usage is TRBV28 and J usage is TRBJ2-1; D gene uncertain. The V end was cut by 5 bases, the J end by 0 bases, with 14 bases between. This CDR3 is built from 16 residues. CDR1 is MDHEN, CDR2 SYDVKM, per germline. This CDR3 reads CASSTDGLFSYNEQFF. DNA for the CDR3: TGTGCCAGCAGTACCGATGGCCTGTTCTCCTACAATGAGCAGTTCTTC.

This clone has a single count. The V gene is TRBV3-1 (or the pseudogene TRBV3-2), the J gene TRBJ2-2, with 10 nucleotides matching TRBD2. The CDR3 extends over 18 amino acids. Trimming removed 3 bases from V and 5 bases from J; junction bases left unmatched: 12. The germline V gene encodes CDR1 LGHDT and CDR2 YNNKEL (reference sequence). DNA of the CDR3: TGTGCCAGCAGCCACAGGGGGACTAGCGCGAAAAAAACCGGGGAGCTGTTTTTT. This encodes CASSHRGTSAKKTGELFF.

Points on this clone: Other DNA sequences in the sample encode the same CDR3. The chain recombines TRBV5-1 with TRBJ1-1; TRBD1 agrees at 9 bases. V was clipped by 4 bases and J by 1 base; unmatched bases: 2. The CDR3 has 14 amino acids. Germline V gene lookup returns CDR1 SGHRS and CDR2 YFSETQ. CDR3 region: CASSLDRGNTEAFF. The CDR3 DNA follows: TGCGCCAGCAGCCTGGACAGGGGGAACACTGAAGCTTTCTTT.

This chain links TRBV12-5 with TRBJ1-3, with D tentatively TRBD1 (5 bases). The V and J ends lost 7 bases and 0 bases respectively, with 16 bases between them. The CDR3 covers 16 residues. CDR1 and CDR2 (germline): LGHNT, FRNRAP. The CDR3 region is CASAPDSRFSGNTIYF. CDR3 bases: TGTGCTAGTGCCCCCGACAGCCGCTTCTCTGGAAACACCATATATTTT.

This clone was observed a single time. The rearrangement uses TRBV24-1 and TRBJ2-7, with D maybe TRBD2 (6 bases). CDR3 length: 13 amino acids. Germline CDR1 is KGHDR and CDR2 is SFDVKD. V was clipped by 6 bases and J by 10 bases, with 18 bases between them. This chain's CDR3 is CATSNSGTEDQYF. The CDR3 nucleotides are TGTGCCACCAGTAACTCCGGGACTGAAGACCAGTACTTC.

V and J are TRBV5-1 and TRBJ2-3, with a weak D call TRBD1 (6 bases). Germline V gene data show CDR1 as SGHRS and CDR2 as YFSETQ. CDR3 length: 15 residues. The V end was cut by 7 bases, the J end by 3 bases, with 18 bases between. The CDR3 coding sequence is TGCGCCAGCCGACAGACAGGACCGTGGACAGATACGCAGTATTTT. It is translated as CASRQTGPWTDTQYF.

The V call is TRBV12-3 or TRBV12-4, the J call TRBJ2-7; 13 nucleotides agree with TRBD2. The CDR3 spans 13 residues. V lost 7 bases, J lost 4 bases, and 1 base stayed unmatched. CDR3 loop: CASKLAGGYEQYF. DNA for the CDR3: TGTGCCAGCAAACTAGCGGGAGGGTACGAGCAGTACTTC.

CDR3 sequence: CASSSGTGALGTEAFF. The CDR3 DNA follows: TGTGCCAGTAGCTCCGGGACAGGGGCGTTGGGCACTGAAGCTTTCTTT. The V gene is TRBV19, the J gene TRBJ1-1; 10 nucleotides line up with TRBD1. The germline V gene has CDR1 LNHDA and CDR2 SQIVND (reference sequence). The CDR3 covers 16 residues. V lost 6 bases, J lost 4 bases, and 11 bases stayed unmatched.

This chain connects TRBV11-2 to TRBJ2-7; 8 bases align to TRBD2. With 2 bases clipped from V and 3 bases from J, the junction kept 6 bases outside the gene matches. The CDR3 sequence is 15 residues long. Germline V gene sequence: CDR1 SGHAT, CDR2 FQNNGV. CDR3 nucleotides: TGTGCCAGCAGCTTAAGAATAGCGGGAATCTACGAGCAGTACTTC. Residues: CASSLRIAGIYEQYF.

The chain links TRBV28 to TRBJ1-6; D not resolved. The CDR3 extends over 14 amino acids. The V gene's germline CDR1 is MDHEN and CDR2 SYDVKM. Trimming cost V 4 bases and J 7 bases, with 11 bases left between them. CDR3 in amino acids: CASSSAGGNSPLHF. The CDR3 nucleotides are TGTGCCAGCAGTTCGGCAGGAGGCAATTCACCCCTCCACTTT. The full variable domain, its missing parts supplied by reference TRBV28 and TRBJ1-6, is DVKVTQSSRYLVKRTGEKVFLECVQDMDHENMFWYRQDPGLGLRLIYFSYDVKMKEKGDIPEGYSVSREKKERFSLILESASTNQTSMYLCASSSAGGNSPLHFGNGTRLTVT.

CDR3 region: CASTLGGDSNQPQHF. The CDR3 nucleotides are TGTGCCAGCACCCTGGGAGGGGATAGCAATCAGCCCCAGCATTTT. This chain connects TRBV28 to TRBJ1-5; possible D gene TRBD1, 5 bases. V was trimmed by 7 bases and J by 0 bases, leaving 13 bases between them. The CDR3 spans 15 residues. CDR1 and CDR2 from the germline V gene are MDHEN and SYDVKM.

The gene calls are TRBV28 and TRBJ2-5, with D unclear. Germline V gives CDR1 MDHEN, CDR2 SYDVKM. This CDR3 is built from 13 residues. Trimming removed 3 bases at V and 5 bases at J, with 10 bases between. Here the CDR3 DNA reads TGTGCCAGCAGTTTCCCCCTGTCCGAGACCCAGTACTTC. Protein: CASSFPLSETQYF.

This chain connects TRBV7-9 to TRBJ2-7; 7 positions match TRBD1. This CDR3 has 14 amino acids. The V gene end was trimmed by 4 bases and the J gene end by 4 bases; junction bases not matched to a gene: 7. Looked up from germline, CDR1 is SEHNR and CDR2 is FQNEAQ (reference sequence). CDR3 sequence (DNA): TGTGCCAGCAGCTCGACAGGGTTCGCGTACGAGCAGTACTTC. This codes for CASSSTGFAYEQYF.

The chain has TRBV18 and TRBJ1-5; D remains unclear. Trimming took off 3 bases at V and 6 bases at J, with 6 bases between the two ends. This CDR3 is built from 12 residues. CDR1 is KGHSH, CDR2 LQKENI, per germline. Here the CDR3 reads CASSPVGQPQHF. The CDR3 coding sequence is TGTGCCAGCTCACCCGTCGGTCAGCCCCAGCATTTT.

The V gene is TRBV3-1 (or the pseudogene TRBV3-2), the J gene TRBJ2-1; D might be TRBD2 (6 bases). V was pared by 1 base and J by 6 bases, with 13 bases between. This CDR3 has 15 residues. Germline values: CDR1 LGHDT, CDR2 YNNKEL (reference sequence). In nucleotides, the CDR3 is TGTGCCAGCAGCCAAGGAATTAGCGGTGTCAATGAGCAGTTCTTC. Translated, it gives CASSQGISGVNEQFF.